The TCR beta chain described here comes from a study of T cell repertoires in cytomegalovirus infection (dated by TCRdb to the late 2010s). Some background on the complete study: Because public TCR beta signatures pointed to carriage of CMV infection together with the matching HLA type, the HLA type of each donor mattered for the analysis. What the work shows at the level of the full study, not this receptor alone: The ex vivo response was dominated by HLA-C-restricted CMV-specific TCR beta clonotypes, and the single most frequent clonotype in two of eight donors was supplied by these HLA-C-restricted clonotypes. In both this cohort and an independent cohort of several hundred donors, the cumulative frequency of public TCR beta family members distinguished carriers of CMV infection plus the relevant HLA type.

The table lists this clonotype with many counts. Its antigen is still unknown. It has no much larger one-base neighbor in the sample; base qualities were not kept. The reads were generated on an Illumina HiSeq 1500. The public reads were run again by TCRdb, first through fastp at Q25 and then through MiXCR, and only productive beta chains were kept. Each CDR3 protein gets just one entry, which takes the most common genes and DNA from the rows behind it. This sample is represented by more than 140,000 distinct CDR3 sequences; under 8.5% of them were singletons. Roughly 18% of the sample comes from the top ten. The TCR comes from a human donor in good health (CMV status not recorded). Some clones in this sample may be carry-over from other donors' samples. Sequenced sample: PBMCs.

DNA sequence: TGCAGTGCTAGACCGTTCAACAGGGGGAGCTCCTACAATGAGCAGTTCTTC. Translated, it reads CSARPFNRGSSYNEQFF. The sequence is built from TRBV20-1 and TRBJ2-1, and 8 bases in between align with TRBD1. The germline V gene (reference sequence) gives CDR1 as DFQATT and CDR2 as SNEGSKA. Germline trimming amounts to 2 bases on V and 0 bases on J, with 9 as the count of junction bases outside the gene matches. Including cysteine and phenylalanine, the CDR3 has 17 amino acids. Only the CDR3 part of the read is kept: 51 bases, read in frame from the first base.